One sample yielded the 25 T cell receptor beta chains listed below, sequenced in a study of blood T cell repertoires in COVID-19. Clones were read by immunoSEQ multiplex PCR, and TCRdb kept only the in-frame ones, dropping some. The top ten clones hold more than 20% of a sample with about 110,000 clones, approximately 79% of them seen once. The sample was peripheral blood. These receptors originate from a man between 65 and 79 years old with active or convalescent COVID-19.

This chain connects TRBV2 to TRBJ1-1; 7 positions agree with TRBD1. V trimming: 10 bases; J trimming: 1 base; junction bases outside the gene matches: 6. CDR1 is SNHLY, CDR2 FYNNEI, per germline. There are 13 residues in the CDR3. The CDR3 DNA sequence: TGTGCCACCAAAGGGGACAGGAACACTGAAGCTTTCTTT. As protein: CATKGDRNTEAFF.

This chain uses TRBV11-2 with TRBJ2-1; the D is unclear. The CDR3 totals 14 residues. The V end was cut by 4 bases, the J end by 1 base, with 8 bases between. CDR1 and CDR2 from the germline V gene are SGHAT and FQNNGV. CDR3 in amino acids: CASSWSRSYNEQFF. CDR3 nucleotide sequence: TGTGCCAGCAGCTGGTCTAGATCCTACAATGAGCAGTTCTTC.

The chain couples TRBV27 to TRBJ2-1, with 7 bases lining up with TRBD2. The CDR3 sequence is 17 residues long. CDR1 is MNHEY, CDR2 SMNVEV, per germline (reference sequence). V was pared by 0 bases and J by 0 bases, with 5 bases of the junction left unmatched. This CDR3 reads CASSLSPGRASYNEQFF. DNA for the CDR3: TGTGCCAGCAGTTTATCGCCGGGGAGGGCCTCCTACAATGAGCAGTTCTTC.

The V call is TRBV7-6, the J call TRBJ1-3, with 7 bases matching TRBD1. In germline, CDR1 is SGHVS, CDR2 FNYEAQ. Trimming at V came to 1 base and at J to 2 bases, leaving 2 bases not matched to a gene. CDR3 length equals 15 residues. The CDR3 loop is CASSLEQGTGNTIYF. Written as DNA, the CDR3 is TGTGCCAGCAGCTTAGAACAGGGGACTGGAAACACCATATATTTT.

V is TRBV3-1 (or the pseudogene TRBV3-2) and J is TRBJ2-4; 16 bases fit TRBD2. From germline, CDR1 is LGHDT and CDR2 YNNKEL (reference sequence). Trimming cost V 3 bases and J 3 bases; bases outside gene matches: 5. CDR3 size: 18 residues. The CDR3 DNA reads as TGTGCCAGCAGCCAGGGACTAGCGGGAGGGCCGAGCAAAAACATTCAGTACTTC. This sequence encodes CASSQGLAGGPSKNIQYF.

This clone appeared once. The CDR3 coding sequence is TGTGCCTGGAGGCCCCCGGCGGGAAACCCCTACAATGAGCAGTTCTTC. This codes for CAWRPPAGNPYNEQFF. The chain recombines TRBV30 with TRBJ2-1, with D possibly matching TRBD2 (6 bases). CDR3 length: 16 residues. Trimming took off 3 bases at V and 2 bases at J, with 17 bases between the two ends. Looked up from germline, CDR1 is GTSNPN and CDR2 is SVGIG (reference sequence).

This clone was observed a single time. The J gene is TRBJ1-2, the V gene TRBV30, with a weak D call TRBD1 (5 bases). This CDR3 contains 13 residues. From germline, CDR1 is GTSNPN and CDR2 SVGIG (reference sequence). V lost 3 bases, J lost 5 bases, and 13 bases lay in between. The CDR3 coding sequence is TGTGCCTGGAGGGGGCAGGGTCCTTATGGCTACACCTTC. Translation: CAWRGQGPYGYTF.

This chain uses TRBV7-8 with TRBJ1-1; 7 bases map to TRBD1. The germline CDR1 and CDR2 sequences are SGHVS and FQNEAQ. This CDR3 region has 15 residues. Germline trimming cut 1 base from V and 3 bases from J; bases unmatched to any gene: 5. The CDR3 region is CASSLERDSYTEAFF. CDR3 in DNA: TGTGCCAGCAGCTTAGAAAGGGACAGTTACACTGAAGCTTTCTTT. The complete variable domain, with remaining parts taken from reference TRBV7-8 and TRBJ1-1, reads GAGVSQSPRYKVAKRGQDVALRCDPISGHVSLFWYQQALGQGPEFLTYFQNEAQLDKSGLPSDRFFAERPEGSVSTLKIQRTQQEDSAVYLCASSLERDSYTEAFFGQGTRLTVV.

The chain is built from TRBV23-1 and TRBJ1-2, with D maybe TRBD1 (5 bases). TRBV23-1 is classed as an ORF, of uncertain function. This CDR3 is 15 amino acids long. Trimming left V 1 base short and J 6 bases short, with 15 bases between. The CDR3 nucleotides read TGCGCCAGCAGTCAATACGGGGGATCGGATCATGGCTACACCTTC. Its protein product is CASSQYGGSDHGYTF.

The J gene is TRBJ1-1, the V gene TRBV4-2, with a possible D match to TRBD1 (5 bases). The germline gives CDR1 LGHNA, CDR2 YNFKEQ. The CDR3 spans 15 residues. Trimming took off 2 bases at V and 1 base at J, with 11 bases between the two ends. DNA for the CDR3: TGTGCCAGCAGCCAAAATCGACAGCGGAACACTGAAGCTTTCTTT. This codes for CASSQNRQRNTEAFF.

In its sample, this clone was seen a few times. The chain employs TRBV10-1 and TRBJ2-7; no firm D call. CDR3 size: 14 residues. The germline V gene encodes CDR1 WNHNN and CDR2 SYGVQD (reference sequence). V was shortened by 0 bases and J by 3 bases, with 9 bases between the two germline ends. CDR3 sequence reads: CASSESGSYYEQYF. CDR3 nucleotides: TGCGCCAGCAGTGAGTCCGGGTCATACTACGAGCAGTACTTC.

The chain couples TRBV30 to TRBJ1-3; the D is unclear. V was shortened by 2 bases and J by 3 bases, with 8 bases between the two germline ends. Germline V CDR1 and CDR2: GTSNPN, SVGIG (reference sequence). The CDR3 spans 13 residues. The CDR3 reads CAWSPRSGNTIYF. CDR3 nucleotides: TGTGCCTGGAGTCCGAGGAGTGGAAACACCATATATTTT.

The chain links TRBV9 to TRBJ1-3; no clear D. Germline V gene data show CDR1 as SGDLS and CDR2 as YYNGEE. Trimming shortened V by 2 bases and J by 4 bases, and 10 bases separated the two germline ends. This CDR3 is 14 amino acids long. In DNA form, the CDR3 reads TGTGCCAGCAGCGTTCAATCGGGGGGAAACACCATATATTTT. The encoded protein is CASSVQSGGNTIYF. Looking up the rest from reference TRBV9 and TRBJ1-3 gives the full variable domain: DSGVTQTPKHLITATGQRVTLRCSPRSGDLSVYWYQQSLDQGLQFLIQYYNGEERAKGNILERFSAQQFPDLHSELNLSSLELGDSALYFCASSVQSGGNTIYFGEGSWLTVV.

The chain links TRBV2 to TRBJ1-5, with 9 bases that match TRBD1. V trimming: 6 bases; J trimming: 7 bases; junction bases outside the gene matches: 4. This CDR3 comprises 13 residues. Germline V gene sequence: CDR1 SNHLY, CDR2 FYNNEI. CDR3 protein: CASRGQGEQPQHF. The CDR3 nucleotides read TGTGCCAGCAGGGGACAGGGTGAGCAGCCCCAGCATTTT.

The rearrangement links TRBV6-5 to TRBJ1-5; D remains unclear. Trimming shortened V by 5 bases and J by 3 bases, and 8 bases separated the two germline ends. The CDR3 runs 13 residues. Germline CDR1 and CDR2: MNHEY and SVGAGI. The CDR3 DNA reads TGTGCCAGCAGTAAACAGTTCAATCAGCCCCAGCATTTT. The encoded protein is CASSKQFNQPQHF.

The rearrangement links TRBV6-6 to TRBJ2-7, with 7 bases identical to TRBD1. This CDR3 is built from 15 residues. V dropped 0 bases and J dropped 5; count of bases not matched to a gene: 7. Germline CDR1 and CDR2: MNHNY and SVGAGI (reference sequence). CDR3 coding DNA: TGTGCCAGCAGTTACTCGACCCAGGGGGTGGACGAGCAGTACTTC. Translated, it gives CASSYSTQGVDEQYF.

The chain employs TRBV6-4 and TRBJ2-1; D might be TRBD2 (6 bases). Trimming took off 7 bases at V and 3 bases at J, with 13 bases between the two ends. Germline V gene data show CDR1 as MRHNA and CDR2 as SNTAGT. The CDR3 has 14 amino acids. The CDR3 coding sequence is TGTGCCAGCAAAAGGGACTCTGACTACAATGAGCAGTTCTTC. This codes for CASKRDSDYNEQFF.

This clone was detected once. This chain joins TRBV30 and TRBJ2-2, with D hard to call. The V end lost 1 base, the J end lost 3 bases, and 3 bases lay between the germline ends. CDR3 length equals 12 residues. Germline assignment: CDR1 GTSNPN and CDR2 SVGIG (reference sequence). The CDR3 DNA follows: TGTGCCTGGAGTGCAGACACCGGGGAGCTGTTTTTT. Encoded protein: CAWSADTGELFF.

This clone was observed once. CDR3 residues: CASSGGGSGGRTDTQYF. As DNA, the CDR3 is TGTGCCAGTAGTGGCGGGGGGAGCGGGGGGCGCACAGATACGCAGTATTTT. The chain recombines TRBV19 with TRBJ2-3; 9 bases agree with TRBD2. V was pared by 5 bases and J by 1 base, with 10 bases of the junction left unmatched. CDR1 and CDR2 from the germline V gene are LNHDA and SQIVND (reference sequence). This CDR3 has 17 amino acids.

The gene calls are TRBV19 and TRBJ1-2; 10 bases are a match to TRBD1. The CDR3 contains 18 residues. V shed 5 bases and J 4 bases; nucleotides not matched to a gene: 16. Germline V gene sequence: CDR1 LNHDA, CDR2 SQIVND (reference sequence). The CDR3 DNA follows: TGTGCCAGTAGTGTTCTCTCCGGGACAGGGGTATACGCCTATGGCTACACCTTC. Residues: CASSVLSGTGVYAYGYTF.

The V gene is TRBV7-9, the J gene TRBJ1-1, with 9 bases identical to TRBD1. Germline V gene data show CDR1 as SEHNR and CDR2 as FQNEAQ (reference sequence). The CDR3 totals 14 residues. V shed 3 bases, J shed 7 bases, and the junction held 6 bases outside the gene matches. The CDR3 nucleotides are TGTGCCAGCAGCTTGTTACAGGGGGCGTTTGAAGCTTTCTTT. Translated: CASSLLQGAFEAFF.

This clone came up once. DNA of the CDR3: TGTGCCATCAGTGGGACCGACAGAACGAACACTGAAGCTTTCTTT. This sequence encodes CAISGTDRTNTEAFF. The chain joins TRBV10-3 to TRBJ1-1; D is perhaps TRBD1 (5 bases). The CDR3 consists of 15 residues. V gave up 4 bases and J gave up 1 base, with 13 bases separating them. Germline-derived CDR1 and CDR2 are ENHRY and SYGVKD.

The chain combines TRBV19 with TRBJ2-2, with D perhaps matching TRBD1 (6 bases). Germline assignment: CDR1 LNHDA and CDR2 SQIVND (reference sequence). The V gene lost 4 bases and the J gene lost 4 bases, with 10 bases spanning the gap. The CDR3 length is 14 residues. The CDR3 spells CASSTTGSTGELFF. The CDR3 nucleotides read TGTGCCAGTAGTACGACAGGATCCACCGGGGAGCTGTTTTTT.

The genes are TRBV5-1 and TRBJ2-2; D ambiguous. The V end was cut by 1 base, the J end by 5 bases, with 15 bases between. The CDR3 has 16 residues. Germline V gene sequence: CDR1 SGHRS, CDR2 YFSETQ. CDR3 sequence reads: CASSLSFGQWTGELFF. For the CDR3, the DNA is TGCGCCAGCAGCTTGAGTTTTGGCCAGTGGACCGGGGAGCTGTTTTTT.

V usage is TRBV7-2 and J usage is TRBJ1-2; D possibly corresponds to TRBD1 (6 bases). The CDR3 is 12 amino acids. The germline gives CDR1 SGHTA, CDR2 FQGNSA. V was trimmed by 1 base and J by 9 bases, leaving 9 bases between them. The CDR3 bases are TGTGCCAGCAGCTTAGGGACAGTCAGCTACACCTTC. Protein: CASSLGTVSYTF.